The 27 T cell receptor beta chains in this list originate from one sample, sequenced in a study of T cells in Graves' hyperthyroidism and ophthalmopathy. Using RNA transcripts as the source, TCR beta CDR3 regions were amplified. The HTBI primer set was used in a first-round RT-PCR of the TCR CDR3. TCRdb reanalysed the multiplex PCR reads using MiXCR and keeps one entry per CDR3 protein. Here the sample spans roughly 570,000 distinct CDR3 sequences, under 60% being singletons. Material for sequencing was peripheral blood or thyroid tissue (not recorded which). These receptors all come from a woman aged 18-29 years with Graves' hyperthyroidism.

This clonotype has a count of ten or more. The CDR3 DNA is TGTGCCAGCAGCTTCGGTCCCAATCAGCCCCAGCATTTT. This codes for CASSFGPNQPQHF. The genes are TRBV11-3 and TRBJ1-5; D gene uncertain. V was pared by 3 bases and J by 3 bases, with 6 bases between. The CDR3 runs 13 residues. CDR1 and CDR2 (germline): SGHNT, YENEEA.

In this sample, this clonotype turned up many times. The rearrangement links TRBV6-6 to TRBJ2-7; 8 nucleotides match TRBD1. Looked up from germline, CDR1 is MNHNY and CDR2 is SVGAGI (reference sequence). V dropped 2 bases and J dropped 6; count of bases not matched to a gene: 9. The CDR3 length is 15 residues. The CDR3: CASSYIGTGFFEQYF. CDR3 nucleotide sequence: TGTGCCAGCAGTTACATTGGGACAGGATTTTTCGAGCAGTACTTC.

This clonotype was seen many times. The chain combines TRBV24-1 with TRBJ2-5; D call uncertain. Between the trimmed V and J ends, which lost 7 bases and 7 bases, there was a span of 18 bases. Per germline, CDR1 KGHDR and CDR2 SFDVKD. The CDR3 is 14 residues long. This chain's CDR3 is CATSSYMATATQYF. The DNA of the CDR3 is TGTGCCACCAGCTCCTACATGGCAACTGCGACCCAGTACTTC.

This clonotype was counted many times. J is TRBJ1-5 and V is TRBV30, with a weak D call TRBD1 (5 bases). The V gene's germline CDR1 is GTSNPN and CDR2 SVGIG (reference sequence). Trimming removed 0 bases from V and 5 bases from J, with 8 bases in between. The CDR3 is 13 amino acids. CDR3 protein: CAWSVQVHQPQHF. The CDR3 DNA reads TGTGCCTGGAGTGTACAGGTCCATCAGCCCCAGCATTTT.

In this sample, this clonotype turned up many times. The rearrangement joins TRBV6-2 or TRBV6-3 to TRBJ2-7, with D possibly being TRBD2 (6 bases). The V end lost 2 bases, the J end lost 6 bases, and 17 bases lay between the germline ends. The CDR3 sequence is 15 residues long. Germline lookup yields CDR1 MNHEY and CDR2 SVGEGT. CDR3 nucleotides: TGTGCCAGCAGTTACGGGGGGAGCCCTTTGTCCGAGCAGTACTTC. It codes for CASSYGGSPLSEQYF.

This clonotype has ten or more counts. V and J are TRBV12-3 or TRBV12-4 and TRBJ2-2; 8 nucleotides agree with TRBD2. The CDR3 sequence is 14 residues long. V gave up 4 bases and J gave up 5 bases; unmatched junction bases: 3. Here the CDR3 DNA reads TGTGCCAGCAGTTCGGGGGGGGCTACCGGGGAGCTGTTTTTT. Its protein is CASSSGGATGELFF.

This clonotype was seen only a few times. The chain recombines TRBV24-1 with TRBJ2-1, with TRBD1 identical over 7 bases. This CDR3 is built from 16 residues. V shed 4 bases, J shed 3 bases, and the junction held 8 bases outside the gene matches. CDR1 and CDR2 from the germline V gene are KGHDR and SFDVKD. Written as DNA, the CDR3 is TGTGCCACCAGTGACCAGACAGGGCCCTACTACAATGAGCAGTTCTTC. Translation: CATSDQTGPYYNEQFF.

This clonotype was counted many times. CDR3 sequence (DNA): TGCAGTGCTAGAGATGGAGGGACAGACTACGAGCAGTACTTC. It yields the protein CSARDGGTDYEQYF. V is TRBV20-1 and J is TRBJ2-7, with D maybe TRBD1 (7 bases). V was shortened by 0 bases and J by 3 bases, with 12 bases between the two germline ends. CDR3 length equals 14 residues. CDR1 and CDR2 (germline): DFQATT, SNEGSKA (reference sequence).

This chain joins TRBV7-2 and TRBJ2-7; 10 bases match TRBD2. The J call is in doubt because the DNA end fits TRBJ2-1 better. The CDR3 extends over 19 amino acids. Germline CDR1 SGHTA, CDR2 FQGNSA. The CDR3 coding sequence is TGTGCCAGCAGCTTTGGGCTAGCGGGAGTGACCCAAGCCTACAATGAGCAGTTCTTC. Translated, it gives CASSFGLAGVTQAYNEQFF.

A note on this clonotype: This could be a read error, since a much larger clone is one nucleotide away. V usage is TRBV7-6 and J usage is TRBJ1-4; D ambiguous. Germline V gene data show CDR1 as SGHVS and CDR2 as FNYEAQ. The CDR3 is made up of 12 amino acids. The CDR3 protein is CASSQDNKKLFF. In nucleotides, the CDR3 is TGTGCCAGCAGCCAAGATAATAAAAAACTGTTTTTT.

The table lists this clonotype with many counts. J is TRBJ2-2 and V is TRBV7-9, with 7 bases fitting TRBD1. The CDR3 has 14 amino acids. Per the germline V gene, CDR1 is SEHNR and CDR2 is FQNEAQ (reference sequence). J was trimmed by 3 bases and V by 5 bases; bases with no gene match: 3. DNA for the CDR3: TGTGCCAGCAGCCGGGACAGCTACACCGGGGAGCTGTTTTTT. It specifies CASSRDSYTGELFF.

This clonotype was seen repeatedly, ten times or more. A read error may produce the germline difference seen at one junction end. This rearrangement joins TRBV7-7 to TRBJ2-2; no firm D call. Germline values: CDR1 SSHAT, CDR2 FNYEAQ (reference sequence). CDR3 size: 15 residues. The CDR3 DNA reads TGTGCTAGCAGCTTAACCCTGGAGCACACCGGGGAGCTGTTTTTT. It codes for CASSLTLEHTGELFF.

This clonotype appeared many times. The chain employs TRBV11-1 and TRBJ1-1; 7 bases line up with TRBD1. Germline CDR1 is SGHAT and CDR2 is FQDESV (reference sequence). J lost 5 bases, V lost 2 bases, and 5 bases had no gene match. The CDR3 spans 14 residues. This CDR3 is CASSLRRGWTEAFF. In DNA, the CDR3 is TGTGCCAGCAGCTTACGCAGGGGGTGGACTGAAGCTTTCTTT.

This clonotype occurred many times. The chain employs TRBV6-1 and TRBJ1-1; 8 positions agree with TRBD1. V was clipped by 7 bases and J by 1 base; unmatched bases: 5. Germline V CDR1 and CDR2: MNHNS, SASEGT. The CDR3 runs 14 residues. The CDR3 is CASKIDRGNTEAFF. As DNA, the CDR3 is TGTGCCAGCAAAATAGACAGGGGGAACACTGAAGCTTTCTTT.

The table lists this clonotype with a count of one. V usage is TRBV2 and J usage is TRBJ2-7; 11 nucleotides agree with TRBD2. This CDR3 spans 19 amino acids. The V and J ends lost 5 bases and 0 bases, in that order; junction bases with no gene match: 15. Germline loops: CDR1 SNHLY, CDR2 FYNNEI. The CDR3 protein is CASSHFRGTSGRYSYEQYF. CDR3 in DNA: TGTGCCAGCAGTCATTTCCGGGGGACTAGCGGACGTTACTCCTACGAGCAGTACTTC.

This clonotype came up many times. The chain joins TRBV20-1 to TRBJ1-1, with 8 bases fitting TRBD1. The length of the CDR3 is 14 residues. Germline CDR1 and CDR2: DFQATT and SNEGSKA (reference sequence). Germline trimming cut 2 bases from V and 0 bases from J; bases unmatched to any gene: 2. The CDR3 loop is CSARRDRMNTEAFF. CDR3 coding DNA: TGCAGTGCTAGAAGGGACAGGATGAACACTGAAGCTTTCTTT.

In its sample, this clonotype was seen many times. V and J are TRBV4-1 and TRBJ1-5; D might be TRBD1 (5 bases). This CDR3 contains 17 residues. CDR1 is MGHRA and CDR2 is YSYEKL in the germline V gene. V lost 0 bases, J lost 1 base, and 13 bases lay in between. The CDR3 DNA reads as TGCGCCAGCAGCCAAGATGCAAGGGCAGGGAGCAATCAGCCCCAGCATTTT. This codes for CASSQDARAGSNQPQHF.

CDR3 sequence: CASSLRRQETQHF. CDR3 bases: TGTGCCAGCAGCTTACGCCGGCAAGAGACCCAGCATTTT. This chain uses TRBV7-9 with TRBJ1-5, with D unclear. The CDR3 is 13 amino acids. Trimming pared 2 bases from V and 11 bases from J, leaving 13 bases between. Germline-derived CDR1 and CDR2 are SEHNR and FQNEAQ (reference sequence).

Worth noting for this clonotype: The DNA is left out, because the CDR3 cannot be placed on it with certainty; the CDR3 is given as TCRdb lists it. CDR3 loop: CASSRDRRSDGYTFGSGANEQYF. J is TRBJ2-7 and V is TRBV11-2; TRBD1, the table's D call, lacks a check against the DNA. The length of the CDR3 is 23 amino acids, counting both ends. CDR1 and CDR2 from the germline V gene are SGHAT and FQNNGV.

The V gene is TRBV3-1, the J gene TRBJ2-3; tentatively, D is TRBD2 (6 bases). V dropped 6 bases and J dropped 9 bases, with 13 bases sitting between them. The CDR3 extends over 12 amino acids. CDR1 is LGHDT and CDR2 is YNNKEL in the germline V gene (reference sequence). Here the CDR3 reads CASSPYRGTQYF. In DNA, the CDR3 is TGTGCCAGCAGTCCTTATCGGGGGACGCAGTATTTT.

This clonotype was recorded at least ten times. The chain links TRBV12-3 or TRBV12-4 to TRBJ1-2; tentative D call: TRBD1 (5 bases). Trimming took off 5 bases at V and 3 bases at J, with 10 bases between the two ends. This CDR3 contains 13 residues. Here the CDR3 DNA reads TGTGCCAGCAGTCGGGACGGATACTATGGCTACACCTTC. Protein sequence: CASSRDGYYGYTF.

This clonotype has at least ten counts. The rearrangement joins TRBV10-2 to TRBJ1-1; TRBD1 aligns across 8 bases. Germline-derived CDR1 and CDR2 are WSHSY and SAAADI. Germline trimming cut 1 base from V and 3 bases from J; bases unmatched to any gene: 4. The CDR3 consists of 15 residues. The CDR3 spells CASSEFGQGDTEAFF. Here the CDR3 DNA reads TGCGCCAGCAGTGAGTTCGGACAGGGCGACACTGAAGCTTTCTTT.

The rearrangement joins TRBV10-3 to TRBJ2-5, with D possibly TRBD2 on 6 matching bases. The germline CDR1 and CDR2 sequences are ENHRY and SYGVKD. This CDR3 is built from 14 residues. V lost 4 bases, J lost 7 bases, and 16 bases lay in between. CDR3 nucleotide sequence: TGTGCCATCAGTGGGGGGGACGGACCGAGGACCCAGTACTTC. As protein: CAISGGDGPRTQYF.

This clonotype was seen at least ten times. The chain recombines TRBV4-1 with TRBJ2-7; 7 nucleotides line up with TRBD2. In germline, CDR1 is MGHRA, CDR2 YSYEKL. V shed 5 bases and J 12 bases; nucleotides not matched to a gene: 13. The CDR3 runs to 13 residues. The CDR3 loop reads CASSSVGERDSYF. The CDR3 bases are TGCGCCAGCAGCTCGGTAGGGGAGCGGGATTCGTACTTC.

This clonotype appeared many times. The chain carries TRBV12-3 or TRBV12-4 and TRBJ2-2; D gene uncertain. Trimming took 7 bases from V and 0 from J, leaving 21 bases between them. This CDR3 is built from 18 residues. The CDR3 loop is CASTPGMPDRTNTGELFF. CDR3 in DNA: TGTGCCAGCACCCCCGGAATGCCAGACCGAACGAACACCGGGGAGCTGTTTTTT.

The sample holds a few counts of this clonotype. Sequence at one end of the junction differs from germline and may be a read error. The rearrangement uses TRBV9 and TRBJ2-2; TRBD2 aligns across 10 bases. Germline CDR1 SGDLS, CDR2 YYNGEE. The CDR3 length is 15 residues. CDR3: CASSFSGRPRNEQFF. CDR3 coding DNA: TGTGCCAGCAGTTTTAGCGGGAGGCCAAGGAATGAGCAGTTTTTT.

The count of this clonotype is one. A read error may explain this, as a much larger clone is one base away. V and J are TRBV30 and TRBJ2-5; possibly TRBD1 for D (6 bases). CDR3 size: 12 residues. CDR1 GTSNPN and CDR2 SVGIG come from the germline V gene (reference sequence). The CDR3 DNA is TGTGCCGGGGGCCGGAGTCAAGGGACCCAGTACTTC. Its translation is CAGGRSQGTQYF.